Listed below are T cell receptor beta chains from one sample, sequenced in a study of blood T cell repertoires in COVID-19. Clones were read by immunoSEQ multiplex PCR, and TCRdb kept only the in-frame ones, dropping some. The sample includes about 98,000 clones, 70% to 90% of them seen just once. The sequenced sample was peripheral blood. These TCRs come from a man aged 35-49 years with active or convalescent COVID-19. The CDR3 runs from the conserved cysteine through the conserved F or W.

v_gene	j_gene	len	CDR3aa
TRBV13	TRBJ2-1	17	CASSFSTGLVNPDEQFF
TRBV6-5	TRBJ2-1	13	CASRPSSYNEQFF
TRBV19	TRBJ1-5	13	CASQDRGNQPQHF
TRBV29-1	TRBJ2-3	14	CSVDGTGPTDTQYF
TRBV11-2	TRBJ2-7	16	CASSLWGVSSSYEQYF
TRBV23-1	TRBJ2-7	14	CASRRTSGSYEQYF
TRBV5-1	TRBJ1-6	12	CASSTGESPLHF
TRBV19	TRBJ2-3	15	CASNPGDFGTDTQYF
TRBV3-1/TRBV3-2	TRBJ2-2	16	CASSHRRGENTGELFF
TRBV11-2	TRBJ2-2	16	CASTPSGGAIAGELFF
TRBV2	TRBJ1-2	14	CASSETLENYGYTF
TRBV2	TRBJ2-3	14	CASGTSGRPDTQYF
TRBV10-3	TRBJ1-4	14	CAISDTRGYEKLFF
TRBV6-5	TRBJ1-1	14	CASSYGLSNTEAFF
TRBV3-1/TRBV3-2	TRBJ2-1	12	CASSRGGNEQFF
TRBV19	TRBJ1-5	15	CASSILGQGNQPQHF